This T cell receptor (beta chain) emerged from a study of T cells in Graves' hyperthyroidism and ophthalmopathy. TCR beta CDR3 sequences were amplified from RNA transcripts. Initially, a first-round RT-PCR of the TCR CDR3 employed the HTBI primer set. TCRdb analysed the multiplex PCR reads with MiXCR anew, one entry per CDR3 protein. The profile shows around 480,000 distinct CDR3 sequences, roughly 14% of them singletons. Points from the study as a whole: Most expanded thyroid clonotypes above 0.001 recurred in blood. Stable hyperthyroidism and ophthalmopathy were separated using 13 V-J signatures.

V gave up 3 bases and J gave up 3 bases, with 11 bases separating them. CDR1 is DFQATT, CDR2 SNEGSKA, per germline (reference sequence). The CDR3 extends over 13 amino acids. About this clonotype itself: Its antigen is still unknown. With a much larger clone just one base away, this may be a read error.

Newly diagnosed hyperthyroidism, duration under 2 months, in patients aged 18 to 65. Fresh peripheral blood, about 10 ml of it, supplied the PBMCs. Material for sequencing was blood. This chain joins TRBV20-1 and TRBJ1-1; D gene unclear. This receptor was identified in a woman in her late teens or twenties with Graves' hyperthyroidism. Here the CDR3 DNA reads TGCAGTGCTAGTGACACGTTGGACACTGAAGCTTTCTTT. This gives the protein CSASDTLDTEAFF.